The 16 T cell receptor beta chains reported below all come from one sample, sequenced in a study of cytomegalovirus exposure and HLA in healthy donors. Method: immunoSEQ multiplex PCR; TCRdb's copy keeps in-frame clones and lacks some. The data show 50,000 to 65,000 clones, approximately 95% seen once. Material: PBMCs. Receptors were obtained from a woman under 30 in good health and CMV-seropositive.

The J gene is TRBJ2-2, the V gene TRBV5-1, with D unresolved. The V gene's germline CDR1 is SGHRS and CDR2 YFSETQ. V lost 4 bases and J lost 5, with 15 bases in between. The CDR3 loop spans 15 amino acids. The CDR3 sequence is CASSLGTGRTGELFF. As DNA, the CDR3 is TGCGCCAGCAGCCTAGGCACGGGTCGGACCGGGGAGCTGTTTTTT.

DNA for the CDR3: TGTGCCAGCTCCATCAGGGAGGGGGTGAACACTGAAGCTTTCTTT. Its translation is CASSIREGVNTEAFF. The chain couples TRBV18 to TRBJ1-1; weak D call: TRBD1 (6 bases). Trimming removed 6 bases from V and 0 bases from J, with 14 bases in between. The CDR3 loop spans 15 amino acids. Germline V gene lookup returns CDR1 KGHSH and CDR2 LQKENI. Full variable domain (outside the CDR3, taken from reference TRBV18 and TRBJ1-1): NAGVMQNPRHLVRRRGQEARLRCSPMKGHSHVYWYRQLPEEGLKFMVYLQKENIIDESGMPKERFSAEFPKEGPSILRIQQVVRGDSAAYFCASSIREGVNTEAFFGQGTRLTVV.

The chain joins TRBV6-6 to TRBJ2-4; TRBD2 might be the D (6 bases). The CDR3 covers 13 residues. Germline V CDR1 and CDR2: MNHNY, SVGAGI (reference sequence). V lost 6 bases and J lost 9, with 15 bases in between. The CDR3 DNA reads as TGTGCCAGCAGCCCCGGGATGGGAGGCATTCAGTACTTC. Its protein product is CASSPGMGGIQYF.

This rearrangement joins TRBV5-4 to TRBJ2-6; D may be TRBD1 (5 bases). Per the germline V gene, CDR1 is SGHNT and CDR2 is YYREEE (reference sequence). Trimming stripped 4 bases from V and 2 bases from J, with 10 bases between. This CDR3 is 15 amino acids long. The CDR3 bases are TGTGCCAGCAGCCGACAGACGACTGGGGCCAACGTCCTGACTTTC. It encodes CASSRQTTGANVLTF.

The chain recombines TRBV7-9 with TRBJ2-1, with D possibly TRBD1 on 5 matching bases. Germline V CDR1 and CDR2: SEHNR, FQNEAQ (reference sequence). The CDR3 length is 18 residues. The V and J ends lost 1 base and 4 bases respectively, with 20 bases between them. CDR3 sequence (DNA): TGTGCCAGCAGCTTAGGGGGCCCGTTTCGGAGCCCTTACAATGAGCAGTTCTTC. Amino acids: CASSLGGPFRSPYNEQFF.

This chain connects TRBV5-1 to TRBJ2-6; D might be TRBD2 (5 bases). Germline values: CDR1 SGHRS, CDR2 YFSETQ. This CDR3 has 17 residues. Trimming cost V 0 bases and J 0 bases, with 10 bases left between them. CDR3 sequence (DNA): TGCGCCAGCAGCTTGGAAGCGGCGGGCTCTGGGGCCAACGTCCTGACTTTC. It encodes CASSLEAAGSGANVLTF.

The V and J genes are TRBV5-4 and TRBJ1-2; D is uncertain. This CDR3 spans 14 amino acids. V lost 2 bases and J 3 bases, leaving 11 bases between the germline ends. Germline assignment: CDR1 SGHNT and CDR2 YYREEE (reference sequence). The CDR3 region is CASSFGVRDYGYTF. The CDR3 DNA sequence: TGTGCCAGCAGCTTCGGGGTCAGAGACTATGGCTACACCTTC.

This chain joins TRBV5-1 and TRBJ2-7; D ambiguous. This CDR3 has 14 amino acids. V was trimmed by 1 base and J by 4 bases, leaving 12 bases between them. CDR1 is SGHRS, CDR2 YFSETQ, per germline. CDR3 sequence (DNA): TGCGCCAGCAGCTTGTGGGCGAGCTCTTACGAGCAGTACTTC. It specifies CASSLWASSYEQYF.

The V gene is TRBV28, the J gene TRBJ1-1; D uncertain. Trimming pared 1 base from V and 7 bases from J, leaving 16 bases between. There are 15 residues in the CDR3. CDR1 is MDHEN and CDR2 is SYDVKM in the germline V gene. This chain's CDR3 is CASSLLAASVDEAFF. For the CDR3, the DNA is TGTGCCAGCAGTTTATTAGCCGCCAGTGTAGATGAAGCTTTCTTT.

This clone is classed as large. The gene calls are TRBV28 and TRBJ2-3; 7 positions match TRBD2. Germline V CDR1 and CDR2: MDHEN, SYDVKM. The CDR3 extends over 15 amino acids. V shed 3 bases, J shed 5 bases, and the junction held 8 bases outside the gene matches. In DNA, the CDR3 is TGTGCCAGCAGTTTGGGAGGGGCCGCTAGAGATACGCAGTATTTT. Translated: CASSLGGAARDTQYF.

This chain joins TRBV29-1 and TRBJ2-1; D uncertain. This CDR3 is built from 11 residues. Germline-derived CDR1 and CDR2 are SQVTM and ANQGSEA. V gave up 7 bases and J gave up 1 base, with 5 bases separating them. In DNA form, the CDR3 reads TGCAGCGCTAGTTCCTACAATGAGCAGTTCTTC. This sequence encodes CSASSYNEQFF.

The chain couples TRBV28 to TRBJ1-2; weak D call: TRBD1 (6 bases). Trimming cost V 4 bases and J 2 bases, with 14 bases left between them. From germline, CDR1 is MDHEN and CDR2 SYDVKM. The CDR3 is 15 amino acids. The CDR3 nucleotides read TGTGCCAGCAGTTCCGCGACAGGAAGGAACTATGGCTACACCTTC. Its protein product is CASSSATGRNYGYTF.

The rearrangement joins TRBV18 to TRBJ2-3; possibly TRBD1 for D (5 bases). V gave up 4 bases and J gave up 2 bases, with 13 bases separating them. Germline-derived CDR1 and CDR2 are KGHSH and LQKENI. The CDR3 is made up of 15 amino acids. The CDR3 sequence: CASSLRQTVTDTQYF. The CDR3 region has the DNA TGTGCCAGCTCACTCCGACAGACTGTCACAGATACGCAGTATTTT. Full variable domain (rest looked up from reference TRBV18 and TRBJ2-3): NAGVMQNPRHLVRRRGQEARLRCSPMKGHSHVYWYRQLPEEGLKFMVYLQKENIIDESGMPKERFSAEFPKEGPSILRIQQVVRGDSAAYFCASSLRQTVTDTQYFGPGTRLTVL.

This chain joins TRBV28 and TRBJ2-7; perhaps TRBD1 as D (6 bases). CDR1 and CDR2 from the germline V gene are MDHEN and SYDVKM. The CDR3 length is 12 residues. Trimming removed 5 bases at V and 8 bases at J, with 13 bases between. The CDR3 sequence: CASSPGEMKQYF. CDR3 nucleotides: TGTGCCAGCAGTCCAGGGGAAATGAAGCAGTACTTC.

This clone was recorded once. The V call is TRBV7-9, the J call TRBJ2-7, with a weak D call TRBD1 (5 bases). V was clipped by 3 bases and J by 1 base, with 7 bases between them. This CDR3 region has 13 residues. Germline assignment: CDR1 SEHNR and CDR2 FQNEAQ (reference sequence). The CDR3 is CASSLPGSYEQYF. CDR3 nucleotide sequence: TGTGCCAGCAGCTTGCCAGGGTCCTACGAGCAGTACTTC.

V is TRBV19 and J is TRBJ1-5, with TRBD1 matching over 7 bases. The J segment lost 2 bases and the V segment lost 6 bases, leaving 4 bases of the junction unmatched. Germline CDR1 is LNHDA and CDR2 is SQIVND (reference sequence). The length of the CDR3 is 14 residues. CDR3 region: CASRNTGGNQPQHF. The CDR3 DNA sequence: TGTGCCAGTAGAAACACAGGGGGCAATCAGCCCCAGCATTTT.